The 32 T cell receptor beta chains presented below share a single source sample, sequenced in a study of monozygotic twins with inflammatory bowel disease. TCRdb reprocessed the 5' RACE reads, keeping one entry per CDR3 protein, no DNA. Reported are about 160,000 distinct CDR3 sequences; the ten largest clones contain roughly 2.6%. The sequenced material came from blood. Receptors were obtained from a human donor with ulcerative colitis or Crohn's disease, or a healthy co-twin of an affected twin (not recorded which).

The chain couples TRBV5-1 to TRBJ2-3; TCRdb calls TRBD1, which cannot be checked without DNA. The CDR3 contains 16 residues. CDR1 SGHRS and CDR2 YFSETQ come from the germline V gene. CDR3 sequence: CASSLAWQGWRDTQYF.

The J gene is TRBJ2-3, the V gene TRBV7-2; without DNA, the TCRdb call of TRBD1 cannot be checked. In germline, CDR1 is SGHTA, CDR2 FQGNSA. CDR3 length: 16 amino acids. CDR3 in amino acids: CASSASGGAPGDTQYF.

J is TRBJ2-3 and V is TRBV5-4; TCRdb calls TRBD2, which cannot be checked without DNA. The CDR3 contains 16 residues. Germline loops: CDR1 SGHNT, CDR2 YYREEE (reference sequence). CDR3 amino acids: CASSPVLAEIPDTQYF.

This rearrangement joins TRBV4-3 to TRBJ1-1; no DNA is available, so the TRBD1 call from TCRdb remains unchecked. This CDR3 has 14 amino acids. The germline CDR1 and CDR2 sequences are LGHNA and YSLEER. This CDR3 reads CASSQESGFTEAFF.

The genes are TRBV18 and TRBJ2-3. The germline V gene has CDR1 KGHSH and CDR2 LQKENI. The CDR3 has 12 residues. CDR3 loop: CASSPLGDTQYF.

Here the CDR3 reads CASSRYDRPTGANVLTF. The chain recombines TRBV7-6 with TRBJ2-6; with no DNA, the TCRdb D assignment of TRBD1 cannot be verified. The CDR3 extends over 17 amino acids. Germline V gene lookup returns CDR1 SGHVS and CDR2 FNYEAQ. Full variable domain (outside the CDR3, taken from reference TRBV7-6 and TRBJ2-6): GAGVSQSPRYKVTKRGQDVALRCDPISGHVSLYWYRQALGQGPEFLTYFNYEAQQDKSGLPNDRFSAERPEGSISTLTIQRTEQRDSAMYRCASSRYDRPTGANVLTFGAGSRLTVL.

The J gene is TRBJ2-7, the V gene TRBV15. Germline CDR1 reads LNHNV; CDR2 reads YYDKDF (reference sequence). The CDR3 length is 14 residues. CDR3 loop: CATSRDRNSYEQYF.

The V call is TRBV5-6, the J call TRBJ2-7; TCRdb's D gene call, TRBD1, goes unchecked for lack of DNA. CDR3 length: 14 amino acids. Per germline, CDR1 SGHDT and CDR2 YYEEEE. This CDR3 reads CASSRNRGLYEQYF.

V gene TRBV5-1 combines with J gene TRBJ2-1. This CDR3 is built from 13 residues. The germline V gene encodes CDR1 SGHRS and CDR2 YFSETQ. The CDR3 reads CASSYGTQGEQFF. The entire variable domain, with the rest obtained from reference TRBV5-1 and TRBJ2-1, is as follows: KAGVTQTPRYLIKTRGQQVTLSCSPISGHRSVSWYQQTPGQGLQFLFEYFSETQRNKGNFPGRFSGRQFSNSRSEMNVSTLELGDSALYLCASSYGTQGEQFFGPGTRLTVL.

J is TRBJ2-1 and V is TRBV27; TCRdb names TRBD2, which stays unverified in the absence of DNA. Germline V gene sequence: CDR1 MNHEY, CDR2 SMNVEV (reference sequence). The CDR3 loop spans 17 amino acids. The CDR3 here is CASSQLRTSGRANEQFF.

The CDR3 region is CASSLALGPNYNEQFF. The V call is TRBV7-9, the J call TRBJ2-1; TCRdb outputs TRBD1, but without DNA this stays unchecked. CDR1 and CDR2 (germline): SEHNR, FQNEAQ (reference sequence). The CDR3 runs 16 residues.

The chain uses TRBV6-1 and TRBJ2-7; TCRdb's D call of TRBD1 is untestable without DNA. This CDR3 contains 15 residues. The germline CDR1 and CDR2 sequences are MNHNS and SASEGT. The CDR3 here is CASRVGQVVPYEQYF.

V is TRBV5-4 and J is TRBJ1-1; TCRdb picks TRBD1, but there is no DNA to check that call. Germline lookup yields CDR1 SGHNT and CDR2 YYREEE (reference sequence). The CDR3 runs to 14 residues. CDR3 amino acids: CASTPSRENTEAFF.

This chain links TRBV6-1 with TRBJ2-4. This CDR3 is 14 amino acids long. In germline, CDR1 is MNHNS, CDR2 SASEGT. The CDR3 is CASTRVKNSHIQYF.

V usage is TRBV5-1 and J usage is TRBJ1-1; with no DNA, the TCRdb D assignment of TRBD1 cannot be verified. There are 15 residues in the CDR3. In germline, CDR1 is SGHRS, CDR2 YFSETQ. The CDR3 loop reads CASSPASRGRSEAFF.

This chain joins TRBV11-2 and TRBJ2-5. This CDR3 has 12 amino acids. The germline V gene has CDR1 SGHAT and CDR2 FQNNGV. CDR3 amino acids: CASSFHEETQYF.

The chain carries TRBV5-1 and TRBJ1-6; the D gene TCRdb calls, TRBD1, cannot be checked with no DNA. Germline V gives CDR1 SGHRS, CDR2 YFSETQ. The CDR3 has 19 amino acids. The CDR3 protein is CASSPGDGEFSSYNSPLHF.

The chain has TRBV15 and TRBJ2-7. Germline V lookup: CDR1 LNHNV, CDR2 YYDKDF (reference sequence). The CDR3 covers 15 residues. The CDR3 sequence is CATSRESGSGSEQYF.

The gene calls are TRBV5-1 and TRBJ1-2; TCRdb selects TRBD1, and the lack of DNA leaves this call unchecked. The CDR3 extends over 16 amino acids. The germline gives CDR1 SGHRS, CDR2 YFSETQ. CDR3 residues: CASIPTPGQGAYGYTF.

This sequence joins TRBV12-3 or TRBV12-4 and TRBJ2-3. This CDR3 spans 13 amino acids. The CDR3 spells CASSLDFADTQYF.

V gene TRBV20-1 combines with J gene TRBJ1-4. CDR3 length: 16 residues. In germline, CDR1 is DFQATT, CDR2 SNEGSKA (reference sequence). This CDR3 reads CSARDSGTAASEKLFF.

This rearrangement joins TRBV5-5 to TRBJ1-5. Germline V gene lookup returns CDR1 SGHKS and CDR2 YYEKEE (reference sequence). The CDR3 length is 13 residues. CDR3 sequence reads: CASSLWGREPQHF.

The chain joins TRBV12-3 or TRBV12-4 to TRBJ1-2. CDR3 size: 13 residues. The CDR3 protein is CASSHSVGYGYTF.

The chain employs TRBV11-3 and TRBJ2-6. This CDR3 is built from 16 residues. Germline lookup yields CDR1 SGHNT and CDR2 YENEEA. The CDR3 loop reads CASSLGGFSGANVLTF.

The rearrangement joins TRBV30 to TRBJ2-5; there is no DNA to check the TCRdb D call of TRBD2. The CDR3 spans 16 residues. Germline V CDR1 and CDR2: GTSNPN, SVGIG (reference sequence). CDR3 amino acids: CAWSAQRRGGRETQYF.

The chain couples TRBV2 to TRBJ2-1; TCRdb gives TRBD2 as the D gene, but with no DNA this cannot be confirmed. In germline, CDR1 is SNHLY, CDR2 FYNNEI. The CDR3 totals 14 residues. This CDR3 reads CASERESSYNEQFF.

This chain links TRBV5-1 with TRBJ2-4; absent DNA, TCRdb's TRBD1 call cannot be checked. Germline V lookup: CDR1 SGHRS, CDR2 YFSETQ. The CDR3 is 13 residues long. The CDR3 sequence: CATSSGQQNIQYF.

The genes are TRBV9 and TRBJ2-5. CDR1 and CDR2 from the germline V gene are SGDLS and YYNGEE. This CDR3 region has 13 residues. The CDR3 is CASSVGVRETQYF. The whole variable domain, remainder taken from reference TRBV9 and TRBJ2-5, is DSGVTQTPKHLITATGQRVTLRCSPRSGDLSVYWYQQSLDQGLQFLIQYYNGEERAKGNILERFSAQQFPDLHSELNLSSLELGDSALYFCASSVGVRETQYFGPGTRLLVL.

CDR3 in amino acids: CATSDRQGDQPQHF. This chain connects TRBV24-1 to TRBJ1-5; TCRdb names TRBD1, which stays unverified in the absence of DNA. The CDR3 sequence is 14 residues long. Looked up from germline, CDR1 is KGHDR and CDR2 is SFDVKD.

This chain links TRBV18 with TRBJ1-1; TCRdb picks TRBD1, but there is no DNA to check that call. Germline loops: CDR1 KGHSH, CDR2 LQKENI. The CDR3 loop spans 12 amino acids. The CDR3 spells CASSPDSTEAFF.

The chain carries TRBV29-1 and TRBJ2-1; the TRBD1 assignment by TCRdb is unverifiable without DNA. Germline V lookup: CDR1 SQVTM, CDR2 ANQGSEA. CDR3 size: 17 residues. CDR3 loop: CSVETSRTGGASDEQFF.

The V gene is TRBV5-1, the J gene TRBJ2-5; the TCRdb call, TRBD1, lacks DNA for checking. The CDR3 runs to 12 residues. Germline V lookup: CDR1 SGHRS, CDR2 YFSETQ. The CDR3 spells CASTFGGETQYF.